Listed below are T cell receptor beta chains from one sample, sequenced in a study of blood T cells in healthy people across ages. TCRdb re-called the 5' RACE reads through MiXCR, storing one row per CDR3 protein. The table records approximately 770,000 distinct CDR3 sequences, roughly 60% of them present only once. Sequencing used blood. Source of these receptors: a man in his thirties or forties in good health. Each CDR3 is given with its conserved first and last residue. D genes are given only for firm matches. Only part of the rows carry a size: once, few, many, or a class if the clone is expanded.

abundance,d_gene,j_gene,v_gene,CDR3aa,CDR3nt
NA,TRBD2,TRBJ2-1,TRBV20-1,CSARGIAGGSYNEQFF,TGCAGTGCTAGAGGCATAGCGGGGGGTTCCTACAATGAGCAGTTCTTC
NA,TRBD1,TRBJ1-2,TRBV29-1,CSVVPRDRDNYGYTF,TGCAGCGTTGTGCCTCGGGACAGGGATAACTATGGCTACACCTTC
NA,NA,TRBJ2-1,TRBV29-1,CSVEPGNLYNEQFF,TGCAGCGTTGAACCCGGCAATCTTTACAATGAGCAGTTCTTC
few,NA,TRBJ1-2,TRBV11-2,CASRLLGRQHRYTF,TGTGCCAGCAGGCTACTGGGGAGACAGCATCGCTACACCTTC
NA,NA,TRBJ1-5,TRBV6-2/TRBV6-3,CASSRQTGRRGQPQHF,TGTGCCAGCAGTCGACAGACAGGCCGGAGAGGTCAGCCCCAGCATTTT
NA,TRBD2,TRBJ2-7,TRBV7-2,CASSLASSGSYEQYF,TGTGCCAGCAGCTTAGCGTCTAGCGGATCCTACGAGCAGTACTTC
few,NA,TRBJ2-3,TRBV7-9,CASILYGDTQYF,TGTGCCAGCATCCTGTACGGGGATACGCAGTATTTT
NA,NA,TRBJ2-5,TRBV2,CASRSPEKSETQYF,TGTGCCAGCAGGTCCCCTGAGAAGTCGGAGACCCAGTACTTC
NA,TRBD2,TRBJ2-4,TRBV4-2,CASSQGPTSGRALAKNIQYF,TGTGCCAGCAGCCAAGGGCCGACTAGCGGGAGGGCCCTAGCCAAAAACATTCAGTACTTC
NA,NA,TRBJ2-1,TRBV7-9,CASSLGILVSYNEQFF,TGTGCCAGCAGCTTAGGAATACTAGTCTCCTACAATGAGCAGTTCTTC
many,NA,TRBJ2-4,TRBV12-3/TRBV12-4,CASSRRKNIQYF,TGTGCCAGCAGCAGGAGGAAAAACATTCAGTACTTC
NA,TRBD1,TRBJ1-5,TRBV7-9,CASSVGQANQPQHF,TGTGCCAGCAGCGTGGGACAGGCTAATCAGCCCCAGCATTTT
NA,TRBD1,TRBJ2-7,TRBV11-2,CASSPGGYNEQYF,TGTGCCAGCAGCCCAGGGGGTTATAACGAGCAGTACTTC
NA,NA,TRBJ2-3,TRBV20-1,CSAPALTSTDTQYF,TGCAGTGCTCCGGCCCTGACCAGCACAGATACGCAGTATTTT